This T cell receptor (beta chain) was identified during a study of cytomegalovirus exposure and HLA in healthy donors. CDR3 length: 16 residues. V lost 2 bases and J lost 4, with 12 bases in between. Germline V gene lookup returns CDR1 SGHAT and CDR2 FQDESV (reference sequence). PCR used 60 Vbeta primers and 13 Jbeta primers. The protocol was immunoSEQ multiplex PCR, while the TCRdb copy is restricted to in-frame clones and leaves out a portion. This table holds under 200,000 clones, over 70% found once. The J gene is TRBJ2-6, the V gene TRBV11-1; D not resolved. The clonotype comes from a man in his forties in good health and CMV-seronegative. The sequencing input was PBMCs. CDR3 sequence (DNA): TGTGCCAGCAGCTTAATCTTAGCACCCGGGGCCAACGTCCTGACTTTC. Translating it yields CASSLILAPGANVLTF.